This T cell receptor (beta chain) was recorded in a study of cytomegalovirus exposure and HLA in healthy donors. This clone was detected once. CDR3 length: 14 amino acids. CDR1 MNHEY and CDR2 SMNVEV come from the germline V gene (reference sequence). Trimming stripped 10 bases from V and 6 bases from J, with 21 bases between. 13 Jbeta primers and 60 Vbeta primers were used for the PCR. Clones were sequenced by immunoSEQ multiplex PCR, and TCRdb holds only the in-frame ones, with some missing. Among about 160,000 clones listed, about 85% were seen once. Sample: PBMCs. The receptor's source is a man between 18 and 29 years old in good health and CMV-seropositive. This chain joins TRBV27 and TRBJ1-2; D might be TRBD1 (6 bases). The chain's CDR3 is CATKNYRDEHGYTF. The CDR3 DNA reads TGTGCCACAAAGAACTACAGGGACGAGCATGGCTACACCTTC.